These T cell receptor beta chains were read from a single sample in a study of blood T cell repertoires in COVID-19. The repertoire was sequenced with immunoSEQ multiplex PCR; TCRdb's copy has only in-frame clones and lacks some. The sample lists under 80,000 clones, roughly 82% occurring once. Material: peripheral blood. The receptors were sampled from a man aged 45-65 years with acute or convalescent COVID-19. Each CDR3 is given with its conserved first and last residue. The D gene is left open where the match is weak. The size entry is marked missing in some rows and otherwise reads once, few, many or a size class.

V gene	D gene	J gene	clone size	CDR3 DNA	CDR3 protein
TRBV7-2	NA	TRBJ1-1	few	TGTGCCAGCAGCGACCGGACAGTGGGGAACACTGAAGCTTTCTTT	CASSDRTVGNTEAFF
TRBV7-2	TRBD2	TRBJ2-7	NA	TGTGCCAGCAGCTCTCGAGCGGGAGGCTACGAGCAGTACTTC	CASSSRAGGYEQYF
TRBV3-1/TRBV3-2	NA	TRBJ1-1	NA	TGTGCCAGCAGCCGTTACAGGGCTTTAGTGAACACTGAAGCTTTCTTT	CASSRYRALVNTEAFF
TRBV7-7	TRBD2	TRBJ2-3	NA	TGTGCCAGCAGCCCCTGGACTAGCGGGGGGAGTCAGAACACAGATACGCAGTATTTT	CASSPWTSGGSQNTDTQYF
TRBV6-2/TRBV6-3	NA	TRBJ2-7	NA	TGTGCCAGCAGTTACGACGGGGACGAGCAGTACTTC	CASSYDGDEQYF
TRBV4-1	NA	TRBJ1-3	NA	TGCGCCAGCAGCCAACAAGACAGCAACTCTGGAAACACCATATATTTT	CASSQQDSNSGNTIYF
TRBV7-9	TRBD1	TRBJ2-7	NA	TGTGCCAGCAGCTTAGCCGGACAGGCTTACGAGCAGTACTTC	CASSLAGQAYEQYF
TRBV7-2	NA	TRBJ2-7	medium-sized	TGTGCCAGCAGCTTGGCAAACTCCCTACCAGGCGAGCAGTACTTC	CASSLANSLPGEQYF
TRBV29-1	TRBD1	TRBJ1-2	NA	TGCAGCGTTGCAGTAGACAGGGTGGGTGGCTACACCTTC	CSVAVDRVGGYTF
TRBV7-6	NA	TRBJ1-5	once	TGTGCCAGCAGCGTTAATGCAGGGGCTCGGGGACAGCCCCAGCATTTT	CASSVNAGARGQPQHF
TRBV27	NA	TRBJ1-1	few	TGTGCCAGCACTTCCCTTACCGGGGGCACTGAAGCTTTCTTT	CASTSLTGGTEAFF
TRBV19	TRBD1	TRBJ2-4	NA	TGTGCCAGTATCGAGGGGGCTGGAAGCATTCAGTACTTC	CASIEGAGSIQYF
TRBV28	TRBD1	TRBJ2-6	NA	TGTGCCAGCAGTTTCCCGAGACAGGGGACTGGGGCCAACGTCCTGACTTTC	CASSFPRQGTGANVLTF
TRBV30	TRBD1	TRBJ2-1	few	TGTGCCTGGGGCGGACAGGGACTGTACAATGAGCAGTTCTTC	CAWGGQGLYNEQFF
TRBV3-1/TRBV3-2	TRBD1	TRBJ1-6	NA	TGTGCCAGCAGCCAAGTGGGACAGATTTATAATTCACCCCTCCACTTT	CASSQVGQIYNSPLHF
TRBV15	NA	TRBJ1-3	NA	TGTGCCACCAGCCCTGGAGGACCTGGAAACACCATATATTTT	CATSPGGPGNTIYF
TRBV6-5	NA	TRBJ2-7	NA	TGTGCCAGCAGGGGTGGACACCCCTACGAGCAGTACTTC	CASRGGHPYEQYF
TRBV6-5	NA	TRBJ1-2	few	TGTGCCAGCAGTAAATTAAGCAGGGGCGGCTACACCTTC	CASSKLSRGGYTF
TRBV6-5	TRBD1	TRBJ1-5	NA	TGTGCCAGCAGTTACGGGACAGGAGGAAATCAGCCCCAGCATTTT	CASSYGTGGNQPQHF
TRBV7-3	TRBD2	TRBJ2-1	NA	TGTGCCAGCAGCCTAAATGGGGGACTAGCGGGTTTGAGCTCCTACAATGAGCAGTTCTTC	CASSLNGGLAGLSSYNEQFF
TRBV12-5	NA	TRBJ2-3	NA	TGTGCTAGTGGTCAGGGGACACGCGCTAGCACAGATACGCAGTATTTT	CASGQGTRASTDTQYF
TRBV29-1	NA	TRBJ1-1	NA	TGCAGCCCCACACCGGCGGACACTGAAGCTTTCTTT	CSPTPADTEAFF
TRBV6-6	NA	TRBJ1-5	few	TGTGCCAGCATTCCAGGTGACGGGCCCCAGCATTTT	CASIPGDGPQHF
TRBV5-1	TRBD1	TRBJ1-3	NA	TGCGCCAGCAGCTTGGCCGACAGGGTAGGCACCATATATTTT	CASSLADRVGTIYF
TRBV30	NA	TRBJ1-1	few	TGTGCCTGGAGTCCTTCGCAGGCTGAAGCTTTCTTT	CAWSPSQAEAFF
TRBV6-5	NA	TRBJ1-1	NA	TGTGCCAGCGTCTTACAGGGTAACACTGAAGCTTTCTTT	CASVLQGNTEAFF
TRBV3-1/TRBV3-2	NA	TRBJ1-5	NA	TGTGCCAGCAGCCAATCTTCGGGAAATCAGCCCCAGCATTTT	CASSQSSGNQPQHF